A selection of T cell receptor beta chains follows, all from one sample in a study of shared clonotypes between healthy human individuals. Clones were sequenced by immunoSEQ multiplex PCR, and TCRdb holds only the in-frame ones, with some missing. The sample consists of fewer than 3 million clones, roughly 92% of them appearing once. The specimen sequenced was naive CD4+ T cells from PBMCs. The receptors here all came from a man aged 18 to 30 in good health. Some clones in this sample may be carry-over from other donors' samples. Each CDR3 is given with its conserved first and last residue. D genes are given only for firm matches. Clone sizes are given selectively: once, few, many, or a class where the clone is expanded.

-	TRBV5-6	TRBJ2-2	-	TGTGCCAGCAGCTTGTCTACTAGGGACCGCACCGGGGAGCTGTTTTTT	CASSLSTRDRTGELFF
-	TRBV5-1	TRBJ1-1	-	TGCGCCAGCAGCTTGGTTGGGGGGAAAATGGGTGAAGCTTTCTTT	CASSLVGGKMGEAFF
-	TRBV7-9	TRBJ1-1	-	TGTGCCAGCAGCTTAGTGTTTATGGGAAGTACTGAAGCTTTCTTT	CASSLVFMGSTEAFF
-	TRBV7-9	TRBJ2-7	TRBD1	TGTGCCAGCAGCTCCAGGACAGGGTTGGGGGAGCAGTACTTC	CASSSRTGLGEQYF
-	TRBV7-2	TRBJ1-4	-	TGTGCCAGCAGCGAGGGCCGCAATGAAAAACTGTTTTTT	CASSEGRNEKLFF
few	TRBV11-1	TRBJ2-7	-	TGTGCCAGCAGCTTATTCGGGAGTTCCTACGAGCAGTACTTC	CASSLFGSSYEQYF
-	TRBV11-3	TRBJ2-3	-	TGTGCCAGCAGCTCCCGGAGGGGCCAGGGCGGCGATACGCAGTATTTT	CASSSRRGQGGDTQYF
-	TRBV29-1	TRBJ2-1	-	TGCAGCGTTGAAGGTCCGTCCTTTGGAAAGGGAAGGATCTTC	CSVEGPSFGKGRIF
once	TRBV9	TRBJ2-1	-	TGTGCCAGCAGCGCGACTACCTTGCATGAGCAGTTCTTC	CASSATTLHEQFF
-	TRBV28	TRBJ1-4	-	TGTGCCAGCAGTCCCCCCGGGGAAGAAAAACTGTTTTTT	CASSPPGEEKLFF
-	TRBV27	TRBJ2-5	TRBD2	TGTGCCAGCAGTTCGGGACTAGCGGGAGGTGAAGAGACCCAGTACTTC	CASSSGLAGGEETQYF
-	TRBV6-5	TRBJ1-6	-	TGTGCCAGCAGAGGGGGATTTGATAATTCACCCCTCCACTTT	CASRGGFDNSPLHF
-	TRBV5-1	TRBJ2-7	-	TGCGCCAGCAGCTTCACAGGGTTCTCCTACGAGCAGTACTTC	CASSFTGFSYEQYF
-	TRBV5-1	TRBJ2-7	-	TGCGCCAGCAGCCTCGCTCCGAGCGCGAGTTCCCCCACCGAGCAGTACTTC	CASSLAPSASSPTEQYF
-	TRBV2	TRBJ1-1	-	TGTGCCAGCAGTGAAGTGGGCAGGAACACTGAAGCTTTCTTT	CASSEVGRNTEAFF
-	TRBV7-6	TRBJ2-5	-	TGTGCCAGCAGCCAACAGACCCTTGGGGGAGAGACCCAGTACTTC	CASSQQTLGGETQYF
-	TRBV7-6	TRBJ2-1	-	TGTGCCAGCAGCTTTTGGACTGAAAAGTTCTTC	CASSFWTEKFF
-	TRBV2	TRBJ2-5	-	TGTGCCAGCAGTTCACGCGACAGGCAAGAGACCCAGTACTTC	CASSSRDRQETQYF
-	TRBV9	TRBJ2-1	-	TGTGCCAGCAGCGTAGCGGGGGCCCCAAGCGGGGAGCAGTTCTTC	CASSVAGAPSGEQFF